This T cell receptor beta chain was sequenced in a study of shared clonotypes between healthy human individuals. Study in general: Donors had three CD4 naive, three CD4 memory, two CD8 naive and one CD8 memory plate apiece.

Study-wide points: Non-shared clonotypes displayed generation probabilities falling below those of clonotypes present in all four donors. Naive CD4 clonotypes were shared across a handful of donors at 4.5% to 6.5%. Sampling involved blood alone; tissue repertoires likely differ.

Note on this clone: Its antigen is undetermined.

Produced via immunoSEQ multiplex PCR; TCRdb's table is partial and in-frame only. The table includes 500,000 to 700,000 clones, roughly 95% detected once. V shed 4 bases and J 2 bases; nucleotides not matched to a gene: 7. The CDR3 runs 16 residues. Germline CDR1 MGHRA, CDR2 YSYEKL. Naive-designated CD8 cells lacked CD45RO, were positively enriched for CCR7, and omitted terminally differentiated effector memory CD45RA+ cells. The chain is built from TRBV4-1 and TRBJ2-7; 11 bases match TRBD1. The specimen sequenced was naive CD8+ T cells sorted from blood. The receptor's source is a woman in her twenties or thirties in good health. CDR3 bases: TGCGCCAGCAGCCCAGCCCCGGGACAGGGGGCCTACGAGCAGTACTTC. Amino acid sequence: CASSPAPGQGAYEQYF.